Included here is one T cell receptor beta chain sequence, with context. Its antigen is as yet unknown. The PCR was carried out with 60 Vbeta primers and 13 Jbeta primers. The table came from immunoSEQ multiplex PCR; TCRdb's copy has only in-frame clones and leaves some out. The table includes 40,000 or so clones, approximately 80% detected once. V dropped 9 bases and J dropped 1 base, with 12 bases sitting between them. The length of the CDR3 is 13 residues. CDR1 and CDR2 (germline): SNHLY, FYNNEI. These data come from a study of cytomegalovirus exposure and HLA in healthy donors. Study context: Clustering assigned 70% to 90% of the 350 to 400 genotyped donors to the Caucasian-associated ancestry cluster.

Study findings and constraints: Across HLA loci, a later analysis found differing TCR association rates, with DRB1 most and HLA-C fewest. When the data were analyzed later, several of the most significant clusters appeared to be linked to common viral pathogens.

The origin of this receptor is a man aged 25 to 45 in good health and CMV-seronegative. The sequencing input was PBMCs. The rearrangement uses TRBV2 and TRBJ1-2, with unresolved D. The CDR3 DNA sequence: TGTGCCAGTGACCGGGATGTTAACTATGGCTACACCTTC. This gives the protein CASDRDVNYGYTF.